This T cell receptor (beta chain) derives from a study of cytomegalovirus exposure and HLA in healthy donors. Donors came from a validation cohort of about 110 subjects, distinct from the first 666-subject cohort. With regard to this clone: The antigen remains unidentified.

The method was immunoSEQ multiplex PCR; TCRdb's version includes in-frame clones alone and lacks a portion of them. The table has about 130,000 clones, approximately 89% seen once. General study findings and limits: The study put some 150 TCR beta chains on its list as cytomegalovirus-associated.

The clonotype was recovered from a woman between 18 and 29 years old in good health and CMV-seronegative. Sequencing input: PBMCs.

CDR3 region: CASSVGLAGDTQYF. DNA of the CDR3: TGTGCCAGCAGCGTAGGGCTAGCGGGAGATACGCAGTATTTT. This chain joins TRBV9 and TRBJ2-3; 8 bases agree with TRBD2. J gave up 5 bases and V 0 bases, and 2 bases lay outside the gene matches. The CDR3 is 14 amino acids. Germline CDR1 SGDLS, CDR2 YYNGEE.